The 21 T cell receptor beta chains in this list originate from one sample, sequenced in a study of blood T cell repertoires in COVID-19. Only in-frame clones appear in the TCRdb table, and some are missing; sequencing was by immunoSEQ multiplex PCR. There are about 200,000 clones in the sample; under 90% occur only once, and about 4.8% lies in the top ten. The specimen sequenced was peripheral blood. Receptors originate from a man between 45 and 60 years old with acute or convalescent COVID-19.

This sequence joins TRBV6-5 and TRBJ1-4, with D perhaps matching TRBD1 (6 bases). CDR3 length: 16 amino acids. Germline CDR1 reads MNHEY; CDR2 reads SVGAGI. Trimming shortened V by 0 bases and J by 5 bases, and 13 bases separated the two germline ends. The CDR3 nucleotides are TGTGCCAGCAGTTACTCCCCGACAGGCTTGAATGAAAAACTGTTTTTT. Translating gives CASSYSPTGLNEKLFF.

The chain joins TRBV25-1 to TRBJ2-2, with D unresolved. CDR1 MGHDK and CDR2 SYGVNS come from the germline V gene. The CDR3 covers 13 residues. The germline V and J ends were trimmed by 4 bases and 7 bases, with 10 bases remaining between them. CDR3: CASSVAVSGELFF. For the CDR3, the DNA is TGTGCCAGCAGTGTGGCTGTCAGCGGGGAGCTGTTTTTT.

The CDR3 coding sequence is TGTGCCAGTAGTATAGATCAAAGGGGGCTTAACTATGGCTACACCTTC. Translating it yields CASSIDQRGLNYGYTF. The gene calls are TRBV19 and TRBJ1-2, with 7 bases fitting TRBD1. CDR3 size: 16 residues. Germline values: CDR1 LNHDA, CDR2 SQIVND (reference sequence). V lost 0 bases, J lost 1 base, and 5 bases stayed unmatched.

This clone was seen just once. This chain links TRBV2 with TRBJ2-1; D might be TRBD1 (5 bases). CDR3 size: 15 residues. The germline gives CDR1 SNHLY, CDR2 FYNNEI. Trimming cost V 4 bases and J 0 bases, with 10 bases left between them. The CDR3 DNA reads as TGTGCCAGCAGTGTGGGGCGGAGCTCCTACAATGAGCAGTTCTTC. Residues: CASSVGRSSYNEQFF.

This rearrangement joins TRBV27 to TRBJ2-4, with a tentative D call TRBD1 (6 bases). The CDR3 is made up of 17 amino acids. The V gene lost 3 bases and the J gene lost 2 bases, with 17 bases spanning the gap. Germline lookup yields CDR1 MNHEY and CDR2 SMNVEV (reference sequence). The CDR3 DNA reads TGTGCCAGCAGTTTTAAGGGCAGGGGAAGGTCCAAAAACATTCAGTACTTC. This encodes CASSFKGRGRSKNIQYF.

This clone was detected a few times. The J gene is TRBJ1-2, the V gene TRBV19, with 9 bases that match TRBD1. The CDR3 is made up of 15 amino acids. Germline V gives CDR1 LNHDA, CDR2 SQIVND (reference sequence). V gave up 5 bases and J gave up 4 bases; unmatched junction bases: 8. In DNA, the CDR3 is TGTGCCAGTAGTCCCCGGACAGGGGAGCTCTATGGCTACACCTTC. Encoded protein: CASSPRTGELYGYTF.

V usage is TRBV6-5 and J usage is TRBJ1-5; 10 bases are a match to TRBD1. V trimming: 5 bases; J trimming: 6 bases; junction bases outside the gene matches: 4. The CDR3 spans 14 residues. Germline CDR1 reads MNHEY; CDR2 reads SVGAGI. For the CDR3, the DNA is TGTGCCAGCAGTAGGACAGGGGGGCGTCAGCCCCAGCATTTT. Its protein product is CASSRTGGRQPQHF.

The rearrangement links TRBV4-2 to TRBJ1-1; TRBD1 is a possible D gene (5 bases). Per germline, CDR1 LGHNA and CDR2 YNFKEQ. Trimming removed 3 bases from V and 12 bases from J, with 11 bases in between. The CDR3 has 11 residues. CDR3: CASSQLRVTFF. In DNA, the CDR3 is TGTGCCAGCAGCCAGCTCAGGGTTACTTTCTTT.

This clone was counted a few times. The J gene is TRBJ1-5, the V gene TRBV7-8; 8 bases match TRBD1. V lost 3 bases to trimming and J lost 4 bases; unmatched junction nucleotides: 5. The CDR3 spans 15 residues. Germline lookup yields CDR1 SGHVS and CDR2 FQNEAQ. The CDR3 spells CASSFETGANQPQHF. The CDR3 region has the DNA TGTGCCAGCAGCTTCGAGACAGGGGCTAATCAGCCCCAGCATTTT.

V gene TRBV7-9 combines with J gene TRBJ2-7; a possible D gene is TRBD2 (6 bases). V was clipped by 3 bases and J by 6 bases, with 15 bases between them. The CDR3 spans 14 residues. CDR1 SEHNR and CDR2 FQNEAQ come from the germline V gene (reference sequence). CDR3 DNA: TGTGCCAGCAGCTTCCCCATCTTTAGCGGCGAGCAGTACTTC. It encodes CASSFPIFSGEQYF.

This rearrangement joins TRBV5-1 to TRBJ1-2, with 8 bases identical to TRBD1. Germline assignment: CDR1 SGHRS and CDR2 YFSETQ. The CDR3 has 15 residues. J lost 5 bases, V lost 4 bases, and 10 bases had no gene match. In nucleotides, the CDR3 is TGCGCCAGCAGCGCCTACCTGACAGGGGAGTATGGCTACACCTTC. It codes for CASSAYLTGEYGYTF.

DNA of the CDR3: TGCCCCATTCCCGCCTTTAATGGGGGCGATCTTGGCTACACCTTC. It encodes CPIPAFNGGDLGYTF. The V gene is TRBV5-1, the J gene TRBJ1-2, with D possibly matching TRBD1 (6 bases). This CDR3 is built from 15 residues. The germline V gene encodes CDR1 SGHRS and CDR2 YFSETQ. Full variable domain (outside the CDR3, taken from reference TRBV5-1 and TRBJ1-2): KAGVTQTPRYLIKTRGQQVTLSCSPISGHRSVSWYQQTPGQGLQFLFEYFSETQRNKGNFPGRFSGRQFSNSRSEMNVSTLELGDSALYLCPIPAFNGGDLGYTFGSGTRLTVV.

Remarks on this clone: Other DNA sequences from this sample encode an identical CDR3 as well. This chain links TRBV9 with TRBJ1-1, with no clear D. This CDR3 spans 14 amino acids. Germline V gene sequence: CDR1 SGDLS, CDR2 YYNGEE. The germline V and J ends were trimmed by 0 bases and 3 bases, with 9 bases remaining between them. CDR3: CASSVGSSDTEAFF. The CDR3 DNA follows: TGTGCCAGCAGCGTAGGGTCCAGCGACACTGAAGCTTTCTTT.

The chain couples TRBV30 to TRBJ1-1; no definite D call. The CDR3 has 14 residues. The V and J ends lost 2 bases and 0 bases respectively, with 10 bases between them. Germline assignment: CDR1 GTSNPN and CDR2 SVGIG (reference sequence). CDR3 region: CAWSFNTLNTEAFF. The CDR3 DNA reads TGTGCCTGGAGTTTTAACACCTTGAACACTGAAGCTTTCTTT.

The V call is TRBV12-3 or TRBV12-4, the J call TRBJ1-2, with D possibly being TRBD1 (5 bases). V was cut by 9 bases and J by 1 base, with 12 bases left in between. The CDR3 loop spans 13 amino acids. The CDR3 region is CASSPDINYGYTF. In DNA, the CDR3 is TGTGCCAGTAGCCCGGACATTAACTATGGCTACACCTTC.

CDR3 sequence: CASSLRPGMGLAGADNEQFF. CDR3 nucleotides: TGTGCCAGCAGCTTAAGGCCCGGGATGGGGCTAGCGGGGGCCGACAATGAGCAGTTCTTC. The chain carries TRBV7-3 and TRBJ2-1; 10 nucleotides line up with TRBD2. The junction had 17 bases not matched to a gene; V was cut back by 1 base and J by 5 bases. The CDR3 is made up of 20 amino acids. Looked up from germline, CDR1 is SGHTA and CDR2 is FQGTGA.

This rearrangement joins TRBV12-3 or TRBV12-4 to TRBJ1-2, with 7 nucleotides matching TRBD1. The CDR3 consists of 12 residues. Losses at the gene ends were 3 bases for V and 8 bases for J; bases not matched to a gene: 3. DNA of the CDR3: TGTGCCAGCAGTTTCGGGACAGAAGGCTACACCTTC. Protein: CASSFGTEGYTF.

The sample holds one count of this clone. V gene TRBV19 combines with J gene TRBJ1-2, with 8 bases lining up with TRBD1. This CDR3 spans 16 amino acids. Germline CDR1 and CDR2: LNHDA and SQIVND (reference sequence). Trimming removed 3 bases from V and 4 bases from J; junction bases left unmatched: 10. As DNA, the CDR3 is TGTGCCAGTAGTATTTTGAGTACAGGGGGATCCTATGGCTACACCTTC. Its translation is CASSILSTGGSYGYTF.

This clone was recorded a few times. This rearrangement joins TRBV6-2 or TRBV6-3 to TRBJ2-5; perhaps TRBD1 as D (6 bases). Trimming cost V 5 bases and J 4 bases, with 14 bases left between them. This CDR3 spans 14 amino acids. Germline CDR1 and CDR2: MNHEY and SVGEGT. The CDR3 loop is CASSPAGVRETQYF. For the CDR3, the DNA is TGTGCCAGCAGTCCCGCAGGGGTCCGAGAGACCCAGTACTTC.

As DNA, the CDR3 is TGTGCCAGCAGTTACGAAGGAATGGGCGGCTACACCTTC. Its protein product is CASSYEGMGGYTF. The chain is built from TRBV6-6 and TRBJ1-2; D unresolved. Per germline, CDR1 MNHNY and CDR2 SVGAGI (reference sequence). CDR3 length: 13 amino acids. Trimming removed 2 bases at V and 8 bases at J, with 12 bases between.

This clone appeared once. The chain joins TRBV7-9 to TRBJ1-2; D is unclear. This CDR3 is 14 amino acids long. CDR1 is SEHNR and CDR2 is FQNEAQ in the germline V gene (reference sequence). Trimming stripped 4 bases from V and 2 bases from J, with 11 bases between. For the CDR3, the DNA is TGTGCCAGCAGCTCTGAGGGCCTAAACTATGGCTACACCTTC. Translation: CASSSEGLNYGYTF.